A single T cell receptor (beta chain) is shown here with its context. Germline loops: CDR1 SGHVS, CDR2 FQNEAQ. The V end was cut by 5 bases, the J end by 4 bases, with 5 bases between. The CDR3 runs 12 residues. The data were obtained in a study of blood T cell repertoires in COVID-19. The assay was immunoSEQ multiplex PCR, and TCRdb's table has in-frame clones only and misses some. The sample shows some 250,000 clones, approximately 83% of them seen only once. The chain is built from TRBV7-8 and TRBJ2-2; D ambiguous. This sequence was found in a woman aged 50 to 60 who had recovered from COVID-19. The sequenced sample was PBMCs or T cells enriched from blood (not recorded which). The CDR3 spells CASSPLTGELFF. DNA of the CDR3: TGTGCCAGCAGCCCTCTCACCGGGGAGCTGTTTTTT.